The sequence of this TCR beta chain was determined in a study of blood T cells in healthy people across ages. The study's findings and limits: Leaving the PBMCs unsorted stopped any conclusive comparison of naive versus antigen-experienced cells.

Donors each provided around 9 milliliters of peripheral blood. A sample-barcoded 5' primer and a J-beta primer mix were used in a second PCR of roughly 7 to 12 cycles. A template-switch adaptor containing 12 random nucleotides labeled each cDNA molecule. MiXCR, applied by TCRdb to the 5' RACE reads, yields one record per CDR3 protein. The sample records some 1,000,000 distinct CDR3 sequences, approximately 25% being singletons. There are 15 residues in the CDR3. Germline V CDR1 and CDR2: SGHAT, FQDESV (reference sequence). The ends were cut back, 3 bases at V and 5 bases at J, with 14 bases in the middle. Concerning this clonotype: Its target is unknown.

The same data also contributed to another study, on T cells of mothers and their children. That report notes: No clone of persistent microchimeric T cells was detected.

The TCR originated in a girl aged 2 to 9 in good health. V gene TRBV11-1 combines with J gene TRBJ2-1; possibly TRBD2 for D (5 bases). Sequenced sample: blood. Written as DNA, the CDR3 is TGTGCCAGCAGCTTCAGAGGGCGTAAGAACAATGAGCAGTTCTTC. Translated, it gives CASSFRGRKNNEQFF.